The 20 T cell receptor beta chains below come from one sample, sequenced in a study of blood T cell repertoires in COVID-19. Method: immunoSEQ multiplex PCR; TCRdb's copy keeps in-frame clones and lacks some. The table records roughly 670,000 clones, 85% to 90% of them present only once. Material: peripheral blood. All receptors derive from a woman between 18 and 29 years old with acute or convalescent COVID-19.

The V and J genes are TRBV5-1 and TRBJ1-1, with D perhaps TRBD1 (5 bases). There are 12 residues in the CDR3. CDR1 and CDR2 (germline): SGHRS, YFSETQ. With 4 bases removed from V and 8 bases from J, the gap between germline ends came to 12 bases. CDR3 nucleotide sequence: TGCGCCAGCAGCGGCGCGGCAGGGGAAGCTTTCTTT. The encoded protein is CASSGAAGEAFF.

The chain has TRBV28 and TRBJ1-5; tentative D call: TRBD1 (6 bases). The V gene's germline CDR1 is MDHEN and CDR2 SYDVKM. The CDR3 runs 13 residues. The V end lost 10 bases, the J end lost 3 bases, and 13 bases lay between the germline ends. The CDR3 DNA follows: TGTGCCACCCTAGGGGGAAACAATCAGCCCCAGCATTTT. This codes for CATLGGNNQPQHF.

This CDR3 reads CASSSRQAQAANTEAFF. Here the CDR3 DNA reads TGCGCCAGCAGCTCAAGACAGGCACAGGCAGCAAACACTGAAGCTTTCTTT. The chain employs TRBV5-1 and TRBJ1-1; weak D call: TRBD1 (6 bases). Germline-derived CDR1 and CDR2 are SGHRS and YFSETQ. The CDR3 is 17 amino acids. Trimming took 3 bases from V and 2 from J, leaving 20 bases between them.

The chain combines TRBV9 with TRBJ2-7; D is possibly TRBD2 (6 bases). The CDR3 totals 14 residues. The germline CDR1 and CDR2 sequences are SGDLS and YYNGEE. V was clipped by 4 bases and J by 0 bases, with 11 bases between them. CDR3 in amino acids: CASSPSDYSYEQYF. The CDR3 region has the DNA TGTGCCAGCAGCCCTTCGGACTACTCCTACGAGCAGTACTTC.

This clone has only one observation. The genes are TRBV5-1 and TRBJ1-2; no clear D. The V gene's germline CDR1 is SGHRS and CDR2 YFSETQ. The CDR3 consists of 14 residues. With 2 bases removed from V and 8 bases from J, the gap between germline ends came to 16 bases. CDR3 in DNA: TGCGCCAGCAGCTTCGTACCACCCTATGAAGGCTACACCTTC. Its translation: CASSFVPPYEGYTF.

The V call is TRBV5-1, the J call TRBJ1-2, with 10 bases fitting TRBD1. CDR3 length: 14 amino acids. The V gene's germline CDR1 is SGHRS and CDR2 YFSETQ. V was pared by 5 bases and J by 6 bases, with 7 bases of the junction left unmatched. CDR3 in DNA: TGCGCCAGCAGGGCGACAGGGGGCGGGAATGGCTACACCTTC. Translation: CASRATGGGNGYTF.

The chain recombines TRBV27 with TRBJ1-2; 9 bases agree with TRBD1. This CDR3 has 15 amino acids. Per the germline V gene, CDR1 is MNHEY and CDR2 is SMNVEV (reference sequence). The V gene end was trimmed by 7 bases and the J gene end by 4 bases; junction bases not matched to a gene: 10. DNA of the CDR3: TGTGCCAGCACCTCCCGACAGGGGGTGGGCTATGGCTACACCTTC. As protein: CASTSRQGVGYGYTF.

J is TRBJ2-6 and V is TRBV29-1; unclear D gene. The CDR3 totals 18 residues. Germline V gene lookup returns CDR1 SQVTM and CDR2 ANQGSEA. Trimming removed 3 bases at V and 3 bases at J, with 21 bases between. The CDR3 region has the DNA TGCAGCGTTGACCGGCTCCGACTCGACGGAGATGGGGCCAACGTCCTGACTTTC. As protein: CSVDRLRLDGDGANVLTF.

This clone has just one count. The V and J genes are TRBV28 and TRBJ2-4; 9 bases map to TRBD1. CDR3 size: 17 residues. After removal of 6 bases from V and 7 bases from J, the junction contained 16 bases not matched to a gene. CDR1 is MDHEN and CDR2 is SYDVKM in the germline V gene. The CDR3 loop reads CASRPNLGQGPPNIQYF. The CDR3 bases are TGTGCCAGCAGACCTAACTTGGGACAGGGCCCCCCGAACATTCAGTACTTC.

This chain connects TRBV5-6 to TRBJ2-7; 8 bases fit TRBD2. The CDR3 covers 15 residues. Germline CDR1 SGHDT, CDR2 YYEEEE. The V segment lost 0 bases and the J segment 3 bases; nucleotides outside the gene matches: 5. CDR3 in amino acids: CASSLDLAGSYEQYF. The CDR3 DNA sequence: TGTGCCAGCAGCTTGGACCTAGCGGGTAGCTACGAGCAGTACTTC.

Note on this clone: Additional DNA sequences in this sample encode the identical CDR3. The chain recombines TRBV5-1 with TRBJ2-7, with 8 bases fitting TRBD1. Trimming took 2 bases from V and 3 from J; bases not matched to a gene: 1. The CDR3 is 13 amino acids. Germline CDR1 SGHRS, CDR2 YFSETQ. In nucleotides, the CDR3 is TGCGCCAGCAGCTTAACAGGGGGCTACGAGCAGTACTTC. Residues: CASSLTGGYEQYF.

This chain joins TRBV7-8 and TRBJ1-1; 10 bases are shared with TRBD1. Trimming removed 6 bases from V and 0 bases from J; junction bases left unmatched: 13. The germline V gene has CDR1 SGHVS and CDR2 FQNEAQ. The CDR3 spans 18 residues. The CDR3: CASSQKTRDRGMNTEAFF. In nucleotides, the CDR3 is TGTGCCAGCAGTCAGAAAACCCGGGACAGGGGAATGAACACTGAAGCTTTCTTT. Complete variable domain (other parts from reference TRBV7-8 and TRBJ1-1): GAGVSQSPRYKVAKRGQDVALRCDPISGHVSLFWYQQALGQGPEFLTYFQNEAQLDKSGLPSDRFFAERPEGSVSTLKIQRTQQEDSAVYLCASSQKTRDRGMNTEAFFGQGTRLTVV.

Comment on this clone: Other nucleotide sequences from this sample produce the same CDR3. This chain uses TRBV9 with TRBJ2-1; 12 nucleotides align to TRBD2. The length of the CDR3 is 15 residues. Germline loops: CDR1 SGDLS, CDR2 YYNGEE. V trimming: 1 base; J trimming: 6 bases; junction bases outside the gene matches: 2. The CDR3 DNA follows: TGTGCCAGCAGCGTACTAGCGGGGGGGCCCAATGAGCAGTTCTTC. Its protein product is CASSVLAGGPNEQFF.

The chain is built from TRBV19 and TRBJ1-5, with D possibly TRBD1 on 6 matching bases. The CDR3 has 14 residues. V lost 4 bases and J lost 1, with 8 bases in between. Germline CDR1 and CDR2: LNHDA and SQIVND (reference sequence). CDR3 DNA sequence: TGTGCCAGTAGTAAAGGACAGAGCAATCAGCCCCAGCATTTT. Protein: CASSKGQSNQPQHF.

The chain recombines TRBV6-2 or TRBV6-3 with TRBJ2-1, with 8 bases that match TRBD2. V lost 6 bases and J lost 7; bases outside the gene matches: 8. Germline CDR1 reads MNHEY; CDR2 reads SVGEGT. The CDR3 runs to 14 residues. CDR3 residues: CASSHDREGNEQFF. The CDR3 bases are TGTGCCAGCAGCCACGACCGGGAGGGGAATGAGCAGTTCTTC.

This clone is a singleton in its sample. The chain links TRBV7-3 to TRBJ2-1; 9 nucleotides match TRBD2. CDR1 and CDR2 (germline): SGHTA, FQGTGA. There are 15 residues in the CDR3. J lost 4 bases, V lost 10 bases, and 11 bases had no gene match. Here the CDR3 DNA reads TGTGCCACCGCCCGGGGAGCGGGGGGTTACAATGAGCAGTTCTTC. It codes for CATARGAGGYNEQFF.

V is TRBV10-3 and J is TRBJ2-3; TRBD1 is a possible D gene (6 bases). Germline loops: CDR1 ENHRY, CDR2 SYGVKD. The CDR3 totals 15 residues. The V and J ends lost 7 bases and 1 base respectively, with 15 bases between them. The CDR3 DNA sequence: TGTGCCATCAACTCACAGGGCCGGGGCACAGATACGCAGTATTTT. Residues: CAINSQGRGTDTQYF.

The chain links TRBV19 to TRBJ2-1, with 7 bases lining up with TRBD1. The CDR3 runs 16 residues. V was clipped by 5 bases and J by 7 bases; unmatched bases: 14. Per the germline V gene, CDR1 is LNHDA and CDR2 is SQIVND (reference sequence). The CDR3 spells CASSVRGGAYRNEQFF. The DNA of the CDR3 is TGTGCCAGTAGTGTCCGAGGGGGCGCTTACCGGAATGAGCAGTTCTTC.

This sequence joins TRBV6-2 or TRBV6-3 and TRBJ2-7, with 8 bases lining up with TRBD2. This CDR3 comprises 15 residues. With 6 bases clipped from V and 2 bases from J, the junction kept 9 bases outside the gene matches. Looked up from germline, CDR1 is MNHEY and CDR2 is SVGEGT. The CDR3 spells CASSPGPTSAYEQYF. CDR3 DNA sequence: TGTGCCAGCAGCCCCGGGCCGACTAGCGCCTACGAGCAGTACTTC.

The chain recombines TRBV7-2 with TRBJ2-7, with D maybe TRBD2 (6 bases). V was shortened by 2 bases and J by 1 base, with 9 bases between the two germline ends. This CDR3 contains 14 residues. CDR1 and CDR2 from the germline V gene are SGHTA and FQGNSA. The chain's CDR3 is CASSLSGVSYEQYF. CDR3 coding DNA: TGTGCCAGCAGCTTATCGGGGGTTTCCTACGAGCAGTACTTC. The entire variable domain, with the rest obtained from reference TRBV7-2 and TRBJ2-7, is as follows: GAGVSQSPSNKVTEKGKDVELRCDPISGHTALYWYRQSLGQGLEFLIYFQGNSAPDKSGLPSDRFSAERTGGSVSTLTIQRTQQEDSAVYLCASSLSGVSYEQYFGPGTRLTVT.